The 23 T cell receptor beta chains in this list originate from one sample, sequenced in a study of blood T cells in healthy people across ages. Alongside a J-beta primer mix, a sample-barcoded 5' primer served in a second PCR lasting about 7 to 11 cycles. A single record per CDR3 protein comes from TCRdb applying MiXCR to the 5' RACE reads. The sample contains over 1,300,000 distinct CDR3 sequences, roughly 64% of which appear only once. The sample comprised blood. These receptor sequences come from a man between 18 and 35 years old in good health.

This clonotype has just one count. The chain carries TRBV4-1 and TRBJ1-4; D is possibly TRBD1 (6 bases). Per the germline V gene, CDR1 is MGHRA and CDR2 is YSYEKL. The V end lost 6 bases, the J end lost 7 bases, and 24 bases lay between the germline ends. The CDR3 has 17 residues. The CDR3 region is CASRFLSAGGGFEKLFF. CDR3 DNA: TGCGCCAGCAGGTTCCTCTCCGCGGGGGGCGGCTTTGAAAAACTGTTTTTT.

The gene calls are TRBV7-9 and TRBJ2-1, with 9 bases aligning to TRBD1. The CDR3 is made up of 16 amino acids. V gave up 2 bases and J gave up 5 bases; unmatched junction bases: 7. Per germline, CDR1 SEHNR and CDR2 FQNEAQ (reference sequence). CDR3 DNA: TGTGCCAGCAGCTTAAGCTGGGACAGGGTAGACAATGAGCAGTTCTTC. Protein: CASSLSWDRVDNEQFF.

This clonotype was detected a few times. The chain recombines TRBV9 with TRBJ2-3; weak D call: TRBD1 (6 bases). CDR1 is SGDLS, CDR2 YYNGEE, per germline. V was trimmed by 6 bases and J by 9 bases, leaving 23 bases between them. This CDR3 has 15 amino acids. For the CDR3, the DNA is TGTGCCAGCACCAGCAGGACAGCCTACGTGGGGACGCAGTATTTT. Translating it yields CASTSRTAYVGTQYF. Full variable domain (remainder filled in from reference TRBV9 and TRBJ2-3): DSGVTQTPKHLITATGQRVTLRCSPRSGDLSVYWYQQSLDQGLQFLIQYYNGEERAKGNILERFSAQQFPDLHSELNLSSLELGDSALYFCASTSRTAYVGTQYFGPGTRLTVL.

The CDR3 DNA sequence: TGTGCCACCAGTGATTTCGGACAGGGGGAGGACAATGAGCAGTTCTTC. It is translated as CATSDFGQGEDNEQFF. The chain has TRBV24-1 and TRBJ2-1; 10 bases map to TRBD1. Germline V gives CDR1 KGHDR, CDR2 SFDVKD. The ends lost 1 base at V and 5 bases at J; junction bases unmatched: 4. This CDR3 has 16 amino acids.

This clonotype was seen at least ten times. The chain employs TRBV27 and TRBJ1-5, with TRBD1 identical over 8 bases. The CDR3 is 13 residues long. J was trimmed by 4 bases and V by 5 bases; bases with no gene match: 1. Germline V CDR1 and CDR2: MNHEY, SMNVEV (reference sequence). CDR3 amino acids: CASSGQGNQPQHF. The CDR3 DNA sequence: TGTGCCAGCAGTGGACAGGGAAATCAGCCCCAGCATTTT.

In DNA form, the CDR3 reads TGTGCCAGCAGTCGGGGACAGGGGGCAGTAGATACGCAGTATTTT. Its translation: CASSRGQGAVDTQYF. The V gene is TRBV27, the J gene TRBJ2-3; 12 nucleotides align to TRBD1. The CDR3 consists of 15 residues. V lost 5 bases, J lost 5 bases, and 5 bases stayed unmatched. Germline CDR1 and CDR2: MNHEY and SMNVEV (reference sequence).

The chain carries TRBV7-9 and TRBJ2-7; D ambiguous. CDR1 is SEHNR and CDR2 is FQNEAQ in the germline V gene (reference sequence). The V gene lost 5 bases and the J gene lost 1 base, with 12 bases spanning the gap. CDR3 size: 14 residues. The CDR3 nucleotides read TGTGCCAGCAGCGACACGGACGTATCCTACGAGCAGTACTTC. It yields the protein CASSDTDVSYEQYF.

The chain links TRBV11-3 to TRBJ2-4; D is uncertain. Matching the DNA end better, TRBJ2-7 makes the J call doubtful. Germline CDR1 and CDR2: SGHNT and YENEEA. The CDR3 contains 14 residues. The CDR3 spells CASSLGPTTGEQYF. The CDR3 DNA follows: TGTGCCAGCAGCTTAGGACCAACAACCGGCGAGCAGTACTTC.

The chain has TRBV7-2 and TRBJ2-6; D gene ambiguous. CDR1 is SGHTA and CDR2 is FQGNSA in the germline V gene. This CDR3 contains 13 residues. V was shortened by 7 bases and J by 4 bases, with 8 bases between the two germline ends. DNA for the CDR3: TGTGCCAGCACCAAGGCCGGGGCCAACGTCCTGACTTTC. Translated: CASTKAGANVLTF.

This clonotype was seen more than once but under ten times. This rearrangement joins TRBV27 to TRBJ1-2; a weak D match, TRBD1 (5 bases). The CDR3 spans 13 residues. V gave up 2 bases and J gave up 6 bases, with 10 bases separating them. Germline V gene lookup returns CDR1 MNHEY and CDR2 SMNVEV (reference sequence). The CDR3 coding sequence is TGTGCCAGCAGTTTAGGAGGGACCCATGGCTACACCTTC. Translated: CASSLGGTHGYTF.

The rearrangement joins TRBV21-1 to TRBJ2-6; the table's D call of TRBD2 was not tested on the DNA. TRBV21-1 is recorded as a pseudogene. The length of the CDR3 is 18 residues. The CDR3 bases are TGTGCCAGCAGCAAAAGGCCCTGGGAAAGCACTGGGGCCAACGTCCTGACTTTC. It specifies CASSKRPWESTGANVLTF.

This clonotype has more than one count but fewer than ten. The chain joins TRBV6-2 or TRBV6-3 to TRBJ2-1; TRBD2 might be the D (6 bases). V shed 7 bases and J shed 9 bases, with 19 bases lying between them. The V gene's germline CDR1 is MNHEY and CDR2 SVGEGT. The CDR3 covers 14 residues. CDR3 sequence: CASTAVPGAGEQFF. In DNA form, the CDR3 reads TGTGCCAGCACCGCGGTCCCCGGAGCGGGTGAGCAGTTCTTC.

V usage is TRBV5-1 and J usage is TRBJ2-7, with a weak D call TRBD2 (6 bases). Germline CDR1 and CDR2: SGHRS and YFSETQ. The CDR3 is 13 residues long. V was shortened by 4 bases and J by 0 bases, with 8 bases between the two germline ends. The CDR3 DNA is TGCGCCAGCAGCGTGGAGGGCTCCTACGAGCAGTACTTC. The encoded protein is CASSVEGSYEQYF.

This clonotype was seen once. This chain joins TRBV7-2 and TRBJ2-5, with 11 bases matching TRBD1. The J call is uncertain, as TRBJ2-7 better fits the DNA end. The CDR3 extends over 14 amino acids. Looked up from germline, CDR1 is SGHTA and CDR2 is FQGNSA. The CDR3 DNA follows: TGTGCCAGCGGAATAGGGACAGGGGGCTACGAGCAGTACTTC. This gives the protein CASGIGTGGYEQYF.

J is TRBJ1-6 and V is TRBV6-2 or TRBV6-3; D call uncertain. Germline V gene lookup returns CDR1 MNHEY and CDR2 SVGEGT. The CDR3 runs 12 residues. The ends were cut back, 4 bases at V and 10 bases at J, with 8 bases in the middle. As DNA, the CDR3 is TGTGCCAGCAGTTCGCCGGAATCACCCCTCCACTTT. Amino acids: CASSSPESPLHF.

V is TRBV27 and J is TRBJ2-5, with 11 bases matching TRBD2. V lost 5 bases, J lost 4 bases, and 9 bases stayed unmatched. In germline, CDR1 is MNHEY, CDR2 SMNVEV (reference sequence). The CDR3 extends over 16 amino acids. DNA for the CDR3: TGTGCCAGCAGTCCCCTAGCGGGGGGTACGTCAGAGACCCAGTACTTC. Amino acid sequence: CASSPLAGGTSETQYF.

V usage is TRBV7-6 and J usage is TRBJ2-3; TRBD2 aligns across 7 bases. The CDR3 covers 18 residues. V trimming: 1 base; J trimming: 1 base; junction bases outside the gene matches: 11. Germline V gene lookup returns CDR1 SGHVS and CDR2 FNYEAQ. The CDR3 protein is CASSLEPRGGGGTDTQYF. The CDR3 DNA follows: TGTGCCAGCAGCTTAGAGCCCCGAGGCGGGGGTGGCACAGATACGCAGTATTTT.

This clonotype has just a few counts. This sequence joins TRBV4-1 and TRBJ2-7; 10 positions match TRBD1. J lost 5 bases, V lost 1 base, and 5 bases had no gene match. This CDR3 region has 15 residues. Germline lookup yields CDR1 MGHRA and CDR2 YSYEKL. The CDR3, as DNA: TGCGCCAGCAGCCAAGGCCGGGACAGGGGCCACGAGCAGTACTTC. Translated: CASSQGRDRGHEQYF.

This clonotype was seen once. V is TRBV20-1 and J is TRBJ1-1, with D possibly matching TRBD1 (6 bases). This CDR3 has 10 residues. V shed 7 bases and J shed 13 bases, with 16 bases lying between them. Germline V lookup: CDR1 DFQATT, CDR2 SNEGSKA (reference sequence). CDR3 region: CSVSQGHSFF. CDR3 bases: TGCAGTGTGTCCCAGGGGCATAGTTTCTTT.

In this sample, this clonotype turned up a few times. This chain connects TRBV29-1 to TRBJ2-1, with 10 nucleotides matching TRBD2. Germline lookup yields CDR1 SQVTM and CDR2 ANQGSEA. There are 15 residues in the CDR3. J gave up 8 bases and V 5 bases, and 12 bases lay outside the gene matches. CDR3 sequence reads: CSVRWGSSGSHEQFF. Written as DNA, the CDR3 is TGCAGCGTTAGGTGGGGGTCTAGCGGGAGCCATGAGCAGTTCTTC.

Details on this clonotype: This may arise from a read error, as a much more abundant clone is one base away. The chain uses TRBV29-1 and TRBJ2-3; a weak D match, TRBD2 (7 bases). This CDR3 spans 15 amino acids. From germline, CDR1 is SQVTM and CDR2 ANQGSEA. V lost 2 bases and J lost 0, with 12 bases in between. For the CDR3, the DNA is TGCAGCGTTGAAAGACGGGGGGCGAGCACAGATACGCAGTATTTT. Its protein product is CSVERRGASTDTQYF.

The rearrangement links TRBV11-2 to TRBJ1-1, with a weak D call TRBD1 (6 bases). The CDR3 is 14 amino acids. The germline V and J ends were trimmed by 5 bases and 5 bases, with 15 bases remaining between them. Germline assignment: CDR1 SGHAT and CDR2 FQNNGV. CDR3: CASSPSPGATEAFF. DNA for the CDR3: TGTGCCAGCAGCCCGTCACCGGGGGCGACTGAAGCTTTCTTT.

The chain employs TRBV6-4 and TRBJ2-5, with 10 nucleotides matching TRBD2. Germline V gives CDR1 MRHNA, CDR2 SNTAGT. The CDR3 covers 15 residues. The V gene end was trimmed by 0 bases and the J gene end by 11 bases; junction bases not matched to a gene: 9. Written as DNA, the CDR3 is TGTGCCAGCAGTGACTCGACAGCGGGGGGGCGAGGGCAGTACTTC. Amino acid sequence: CASSDSTAGGRGQYF.